The rows below give T cell receptor beta chains drawn from one sample of a study of cytomegalovirus exposure and HLA in healthy donors. The method was immunoSEQ multiplex PCR; TCRdb's version includes in-frame clones alone and lacks a portion of them. The repertoire holds around 130,000 clones, with 82% as singletons. The sample comprised PBMCs. The receptors were gathered from a boy younger than 10 in good health and CMV-seronegative. Each CDR3 is given with its conserved first and last residue. A D gene is named only where the DNA matches it firmly. Clone size is not always given. Where it is, it says once, few, many or a class for expanded clones.

D	J	V	size	DNA	CDR3
TRBD2	TRBJ2-1	TRBV5-1	-	TGCGCCAGCAGCTCCCTTAGCGGGCCCAACAATGAGCAGTTCTTC	CASSSLSGPNNEQFF
-	TRBJ1-5	TRBV6-6	-	TGTGCCAGCACCAACACCCTTACCCAGCATTTT	CASTNTLTQHF
TRBD1	TRBJ1-2	TRBV30	-	TGTGCCTGGGACGAGGGGGACAGACCCACTAACTATGGCTACACCTTC	CAWDEGDRPTNYGYTF
-	TRBJ1-3	TRBV5-8	-	TGTGCCAGCAGCTTAAGAGGAAAACTCTACACCATATATTTT	CASSLRGKLYTIYF
TRBD2	TRBJ2-3	TRBV5-1	once	TGCGCCAGCAGCTTGTATGGGCTAGCGGGAGCTGTAACAGATACGCAGTATTTT	CASSLYGLAGAVTDTQYF
TRBD1	TRBJ1-3	TRBV4-1	-	TGCGCCAGCAGCCAAGTAGGGACAGGCGGGGACACCATATATTTT	CASSQVGTGGDTIYF
-	TRBJ2-1	TRBV6-5	few	TGTGCCAGCAGTTACTTGGACAGCCACAATGAGCAGTTCTTC	CASSYLDSHNEQFF
-	TRBJ1-2	TRBV19	once	TGTGCCAGTAGTATCCCGACAGGCCCTAACTATGGCTACACCTTC	CASSIPTGPNYGYTF
-	TRBJ2-5	TRBV6-1	-	TGTGCCAGCAGTGAAGTTCCATTCGGGGAGACCCAGTACTTC	CASSEVPFGETQYF
-	TRBJ2-2	TRBV28	-	TGTGCCACCCAGCGAGTGGGGGGCACCGGGGAGCTGTTTTTT	CATQRVGGTGELFF
-	TRBJ2-7	TRBV5-5	once	TGTGCCAGCAGCTTGGGCTCAGGGGGAGGCTACGAGCAGTACTTC	CASSLGSGGGYEQYF
-	TRBJ1-2	TRBV25-1	-	TGTGCCAGCAGTGACCGAGGAGTTTACACCTTC	CASSDRGVYTF
-	TRBJ2-3	TRBV7-3	-	TGTGCCAGCAGCCCACGACTGGCGGGGGATACGCAGTATTTT	CASSPRLAGDTQYF
TRBD2	TRBJ2-5	TRBV5-6	few	TGTGCCAGCAGTCACGGGACTAGCGGAGAGACCCAGTACTTC	CASSHGTSGETQYF
TRBD1	TRBJ1-2	TRBV18	-	TGTGCCAGCTCACCACAGGGGGCTGCCTATGGCTACACCTTC	CASSPQGAAYGYTF
TRBD1	TRBJ1-2	TRBV10-3	-	TGTGCCTCCCGACAGGGAAAGGACTATGGCTACACCTTC	CASRQGKDYGYTF
TRBD1	TRBJ1-1	TRBV11-2	few	TGTGCCAGCAGCGCAACAGGGGTGAACACTGAAGCTTTCTTT	CASSATGVNTEAFF
-	TRBJ2-1	TRBV7-3	-	TGTGCCAGCAGCTTCCCTGGAGGGGACAATGAGCAGTTCTTC	CASSFPGGDNEQFF
TRBD1	TRBJ1-1	TRBV4-3	-	TGCGCCAGCAGCCATTCGACAGGGCCCACTGAAGCTTTCTTT	CASSHSTGPTEAFF
-	TRBJ1-2	TRBV4-2	-	TGTGCCAGCAGCCAAGTGGACATGAACTATGGCTACACCTTC	CASSQVDMNYGYTF
-	TRBJ1-1	TRBV10-3	-	TGTGCCGCGACGACTCGACAGAACATGAACACTGAAGCTTTCTTT	CAATTRQNMNTEAFF
-	TRBJ2-1	TRBV6-5	-	TGTGTCAGCAGTTACTCGATCAAGACTAGTCACAATGAGCAGTTCTTC	CVSSYSIKTSHNEQFF
-	TRBJ1-1	TRBV4-2	-	TGTGCCAGCAGCCAAGAGGTGCGGAACACTGAAGCTTTCTTT	CASSQEVRNTEAFF
-	TRBJ1-2	TRBV9	-	TGTGCCAGCAGCGTCGAGGCAGGGGCTAATGGCTACACCTTC	CASSVEAGANGYTF
TRBD1	TRBJ2-3	TRBV6-4	-	TGTGCCAGCAGTGCGTGGACAGGGACCACAGATACGCAGTATTTT	CASSAWTGTTDTQYF
TRBD1	TRBJ1-6	TRBV6-1	-	TGTGCCAGCAGCTGGGACAGGGGGAATTCACCCCTCCACTTT	CASSWDRGNSPLHF
-	TRBJ1-3	TRBV7-8	-	TGTGCCAGCAGCTTAGCGCCCGGGCAGGGGACAAGCTCTGGAAACACCATATATTTT	CASSLAPGQGTSSGNTIYF
-	TRBJ1-6	TRBV7-2	-	TGTGCCAGCAGCTTGGGGGCTAGGGGTTCACCCCTCCACTTT	CASSLGARGSPLHF
TRBD1	TRBJ2-7	TRBV5-6	few	TGTGCCAGCAGCTTTCCGGGACAGGGGGGAAGGGTGTACGAGCAGTACTTC	CASSFPGQGGRVYEQYF
TRBD1	TRBJ1-6	TRBV10-1	-	TGCGCCAGCAGTCCTCAGTGGACGACAGGGGATCGATCACCCCTCCACTTT	CASSPQWTTGDRSPLHF
-	TRBJ2-7	TRBV4-3	-	TGCGCCAGCAGCCAAGACTTACCAGACTCCTACGAGCAGTACTTC	CASSQDLPDSYEQYF
-	TRBJ1-4	TRBV7-9	few	TGTGCCAGCAGCCGAGAGGGGAGGAGTAATGAAAAACTGTTTTTT	CASSREGRSNEKLFF
-	TRBJ1-2	TRBV4-1	once	TGCGCCAGCAGCCGAGGACTGTGGGTGGGGACACACTATGGCTACACCTTC	CASSRGLWVGTHYGYTF
TRBD2	TRBJ2-5	TRBV2	-	TGTGCCAGCAGGGGGACTAGCGGGGGCCCGGAGACCCAGTACTTC	CASRGTSGGPETQYF
-	TRBJ2-5	TRBV7-7	-	TGTGCTAGCAGCTTAGCGATGGTCGGAGGACAAGAGACCCAGTACTTC	CASSLAMVGGQETQYF
-	TRBJ2-1	TRBV7-3	-	TGTGCCAGCAGCCCAGGGGACGGGCCAGATGAGCAGTTCTTC	CASSPGDGPDEQFF
TRBD2	TRBJ2-3	TRBV2	-	TGTGCCAGCAGTGCGTGGACTAGCGGGGTCACAGATACGCAGTATTTT	CASSAWTSGVTDTQYF
TRBD2	TRBJ2-1	TRBV5-1	-	TGCGCCAGCAGCTTGCTCGGTAGCGGGAGTTCCAAGAGCTCCTACAATGAGCAGTTCTTC	CASSLLGSGSSKSSYNEQFF
-	TRBJ1-5	TRBV27	-	TGTGCCAGCACCCCAATTTGGGGACACCATAGCAATCAGCCCCAGCATTTT	CASTPIWGHHSNQPQHF
TRBD2	TRBJ2-3	TRBV5-6	-	TGTGCCAGCAGCTTTGGACTAGCGGGAGTGTACACTAGCACAGATACGCAGTATTTT	CASSFGLAGVYTSTDTQYF